Reported below is one TCR beta chain. The conserved closing phenylalanine or tryptophan is absent in this CDR3, likely reflecting a read error. No patient had received any treatment before thyroid surgery. Germline lookup yields CDR1 MNHEY and CDR2 SMNVEV (reference sequence). The CDR3 length is 18 residues. V lost 5 bases and J lost 0; bases outside the gene matches: 12. MiXCR re-clonotyped the PCR reads for TCRdb. The sample shows approximately 20,000 clones, under 25% of them seen only once. These data come from a study of metastatic and nonmetastatic thyroid tumors. The TCR comes from a male donor with papillary thyroid cancer or a benign thyroid nodule (not recorded which). Some clones in this sample may be carry-over from other donors' samples. The chain carries TRBV27 and TRBJ2-7, with 11 positions matching TRBD2. Specimen: tumor tissue. CDR3 region: CASSPPGLAGGNSYEQYY. The CDR3 nucleotides read TGTGCCAGCAGTCCACCGGGTCTAGCGGGAGGCAACTCCTACGAGCAGTACTAC.